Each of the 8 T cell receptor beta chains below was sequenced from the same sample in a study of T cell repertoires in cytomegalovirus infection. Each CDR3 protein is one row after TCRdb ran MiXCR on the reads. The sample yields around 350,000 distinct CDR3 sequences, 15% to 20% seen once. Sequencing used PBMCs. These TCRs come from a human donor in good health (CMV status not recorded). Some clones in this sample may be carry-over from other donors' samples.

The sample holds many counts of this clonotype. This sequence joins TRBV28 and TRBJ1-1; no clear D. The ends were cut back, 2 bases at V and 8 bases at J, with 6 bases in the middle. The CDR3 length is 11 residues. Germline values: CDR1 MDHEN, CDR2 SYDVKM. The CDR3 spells CASSLAVEAFF. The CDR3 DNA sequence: TGTGCCAGCAGTTTAGCGGTCGAAGCTTTCTTT.

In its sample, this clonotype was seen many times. CDR3: CASSYTSGITDTQYF. The CDR3 nucleotides read TGTGCCAGCAGCTATACTAGCGGAATCACAGATACGCAGTATTTT. V gene TRBV7-8 combines with J gene TRBJ2-3; TRBD2 matches at 8 bases. V gave up 4 bases and J gave up 2 bases; unmatched junction bases: 5. Germline loops: CDR1 SGHVS, CDR2 FQNEAQ. CDR3 length: 15 amino acids.

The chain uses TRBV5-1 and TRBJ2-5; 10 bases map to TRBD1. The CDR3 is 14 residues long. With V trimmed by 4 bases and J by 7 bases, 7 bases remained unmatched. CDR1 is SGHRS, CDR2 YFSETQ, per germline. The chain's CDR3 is CASSHQGQGRTQYF. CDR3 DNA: TGCGCCAGCAGCCACCAGGGACAGGGGAGGACCCAGTACTTC.

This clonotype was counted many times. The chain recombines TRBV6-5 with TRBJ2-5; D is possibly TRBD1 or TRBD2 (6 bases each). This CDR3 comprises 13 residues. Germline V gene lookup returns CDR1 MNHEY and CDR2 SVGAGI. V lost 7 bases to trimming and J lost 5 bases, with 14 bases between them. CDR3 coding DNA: TGTGCCAGCAACGAAGGGGGGATGGAGACCCAGTACTTC. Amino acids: CASNEGGMETQYF.

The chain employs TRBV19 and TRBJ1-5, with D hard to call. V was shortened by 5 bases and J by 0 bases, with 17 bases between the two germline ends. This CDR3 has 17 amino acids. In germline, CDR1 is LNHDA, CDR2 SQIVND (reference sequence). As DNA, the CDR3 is TGTGCCAGTAGTGCCTTTTTGTCCGCCTATAGCAATCAGCCCCAGCATTTT. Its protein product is CASSAFLSAYSNQPQHF.

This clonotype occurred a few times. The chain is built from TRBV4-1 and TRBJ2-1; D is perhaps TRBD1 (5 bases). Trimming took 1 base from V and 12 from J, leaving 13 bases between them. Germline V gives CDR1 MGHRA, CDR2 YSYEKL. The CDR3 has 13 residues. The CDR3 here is CASSQVDSFSQFF. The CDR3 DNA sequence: TGCGCCAGCAGCCAAGTTGACAGCTTTTCGCAGTTCTTC.

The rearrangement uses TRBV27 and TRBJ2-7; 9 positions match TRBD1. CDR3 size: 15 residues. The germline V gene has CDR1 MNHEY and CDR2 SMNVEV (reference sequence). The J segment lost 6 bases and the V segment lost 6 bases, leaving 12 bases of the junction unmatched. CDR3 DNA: TGTGCCAGCAGCCGACCGGGACAGGGTATTCCCGAGCAGTACTTC. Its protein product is CASSRPGQGIPEQYF.

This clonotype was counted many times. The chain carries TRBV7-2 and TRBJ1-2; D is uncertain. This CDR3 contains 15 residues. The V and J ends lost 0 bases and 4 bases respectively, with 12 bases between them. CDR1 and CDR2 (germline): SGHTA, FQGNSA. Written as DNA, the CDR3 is TGTGCCAGCAGCTTAGCGCGGCAGCGTTCCTATGGCTACACCTTC. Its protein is CASSLARQRSYGYTF. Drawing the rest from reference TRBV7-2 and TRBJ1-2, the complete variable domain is GAGVSQSPSNKVTEKGKDVELRCDPISGHTALYWYRQSLGQGLEFLIYFQGNSAPDKSGLPSDRFSAERTGGSVSTLTIQRTQQEDSAVYLCASSLARQRSYGYTFGSGTRLTVV.